What follows are 21 T cell receptor beta chains derived from one specimen sequenced in a study of T-cell reconstitution after alpha-beta-depleted transplantation in children. Preparation of the TCRbeta library used unique molecular identifiers. TCRdb recomputed calls from the PCR reads with MiXCR, one row per CDR3 protein. Of 780,000 or so distinct CDR3 sequences in the sample, 16% were seen once. Here the sequenced sample was PBMCs, mostly from graft donor cells, taken 360 days after TCRalphabeta/CD19-depleted stem cell transplant. The receptor source for this set is a male patient aged 10-17 years who had a stem cell transplant for acute lymphoblastic leukemia, so the T cells may come from the graft donor.

This clonotype was picked up a small number of times. The genes are TRBV6-5 and TRBJ1-1; D gene unclear. Trimming stripped 4 bases from V and 3 bases from J, with 15 bases between. The CDR3 is 15 amino acids. CDR1 is MNHEY and CDR2 is SVGAGI in the germline V gene. DNA for the CDR3: TGTGCCAGCAGTTTCGGTCGAGGGCAGGACACTGAAGCTTTCTTT. Protein: CASSFGRGQDTEAFF.

This clonotype was counted a few times. The chain carries TRBV5-1 and TRBJ2-7, with 9 bases matching TRBD2. Germline values: CDR1 SGHRS, CDR2 YFSETQ. With 3 bases clipped from V and 2 bases from J, the junction kept 9 bases outside the gene matches. This CDR3 region has 16 residues. The CDR3 loop reads CASSYALGLATYEQYF. Here the CDR3 DNA reads TGCGCCAGCAGCTACGCCCTGGGACTAGCAACCTACGAGCAGTACTTC.

The chain recombines TRBV5-1 with TRBJ1-3, with D hard to call. Trimming left V 5 bases short and J 0 bases short, with 18 bases between. The length of the CDR3 is 17 residues. The germline V gene has CDR1 SGHRS and CDR2 YFSETQ. This CDR3 reads CASSLTEVRNSGNTIYF. CDR3 nucleotide sequence: TGCGCCAGCAGTCTTACAGAAGTGCGAAACTCTGGAAACACCATATATTTT.

This clonotype was counted at least ten times. The rearrangement joins TRBV5-5 to TRBJ2-2; 11 bases agree with TRBD2. V shed 6 bases and J 5 bases; nucleotides not matched to a gene: 6. Germline V gene sequence: CDR1 SGHKS, CDR2 YYEKEE (reference sequence). The CDR3 consists of 15 residues. The CDR3, as DNA: TGTGCCAGCACCTTAGCGGGAGGGCGTACCGGGGAGCTGTTTTTT. Amino acids: CASTLAGGRTGELFF.

There are a few counts of this clonotype. The chain has TRBV5-1 and TRBJ2-7; unclear D gene. Germline CDR1 reads SGHRS; CDR2 reads YFSETQ. The CDR3 consists of 15 residues. The V end lost 0 bases, the J end lost 0 bases, and 10 bases lay between the germline ends. In nucleotides, the CDR3 is TGCGCCAGCAGCTTGGAGGATAACGGCTCCTACGAGCAGTACTTC. As protein: CASSLEDNGSYEQYF.

This clonotype was observed many times. CDR3 nucleotide sequence: TGTGCCAGCAGTTACTCGCGGGGGAGCTACGAGCAGTACTTC. Its translation is CASSYSRGSYEQYF. The chain combines TRBV6-5 with TRBJ2-7, with 7 bases identical to TRBD2. The V gene end was trimmed by 0 bases and the J gene end by 3 bases; junction bases not matched to a gene: 2. The CDR3 has 14 amino acids. CDR1 is MNHEY, CDR2 SVGAGI, per germline.

Many counts were recorded for this clonotype. The chain recombines TRBV5-1 with TRBJ2-7, with D perhaps TRBD1 (5 bases). The V and J ends lost 1 base and 4 bases respectively, with 9 bases between them. The CDR3 contains 13 residues. In germline, CDR1 is SGHRS, CDR2 YFSETQ. CDR3 nucleotide sequence: TGCGCCAGCAGCTTGCGCAAGGGGTACGAGCAGTACTTC. This codes for CASSLRKGYEQYF.

This clonotype was counted only a few times. This sequence joins TRBV2 and TRBJ2-1, with 10 bases aligning to TRBD2. Germline assignment: CDR1 SNHLY and CDR2 FYNNEI. The CDR3 length is 14 residues. Trimming at V came to 9 bases and at J to 7 bases, leaving 9 bases not matched to a gene. CDR3 DNA sequence: TGTGCCAGACCGGGACTAGCGAGTGGAAATGAGCAGTTCTTC. Translating it yields CARPGLASGNEQFF. The full variable domain, in which reference TRBV2 and TRBJ2-1 provide the parts outside the CDR3, is EPEVTQTPSHQVTQMGQEVILRCVPISNHLYFYWYRQILGQKVEFLVSFYNNEISEKSEIFDDQFSVERPDGSNFTLKIRSTKLEDSAMYFCARPGLASGNEQFFGPGTRLTVL.

The V call is TRBV14, the J call TRBJ2-3; 11 nucleotides match TRBD2. Germline V CDR1 and CDR2: SGHDN, FVKESK. V was pared by 4 bases and J by 2 bases, with 8 bases of the junction left unmatched. The length of the CDR3 is 17 residues. CDR3 amino acids: CASSLYPSGRFTDTQYF. CDR3 sequence (DNA): TGTGCCAGCAGCCTCTATCCTAGCGGGAGGTTCACAGATACGCAGTATTTT.

V and J are TRBV5-1 and TRBJ2-7; 11 bases map to TRBD2. This CDR3 contains 15 residues. Germline CDR1 is SGHRS and CDR2 is YFSETQ. V shed 5 bases and J 3 bases; nucleotides not matched to a gene: 7. The CDR3 bases are TGCGCCAGCAGTCCCTACACTAGCGGGAGCTACGAGCAGTACTTC. Protein: CASSPYTSGSYEQYF.

This clonotype was observed a few times. The chain recombines TRBV9 with TRBJ2-7; TRBD1 or TRBD2 may be the D gene (5 bases each). The CDR3 is 14 amino acids. V was cut by 4 bases and J by 5 bases, with 16 bases left in between. Per germline, CDR1 SGDLS and CDR2 YYNGEE. The CDR3 region is CASSIGTAPDEQYF. DNA of the CDR3: TGTGCCAGCAGCATTGGGACGGCCCCTGACGAGCAGTACTTC.

V is TRBV13 and J is TRBJ1-2, with D maybe TRBD1 (6 bases). The CDR3 is made up of 14 amino acids. The germline V and J ends were trimmed by 4 bases and 4 bases, with 13 bases remaining between them. CDR1 is PRHDT, CDR2 FYEKMQ, per germline (reference sequence). This CDR3 is CASSSWTDPYGYTF. CDR3 DNA sequence: TGTGCCAGCAGCTCCTGGACAGATCCCTATGGCTACACCTTC. Drawing the rest from reference TRBV13 and TRBJ1-2, the complete variable domain is AAGVIQSPRHLIKEKRETATLKCYPIPRHDTVYWYQQGPGQDPQFLISFYEKMQSDKGSIPDRFSAQQFSDYHSELNMSSLELGDSALYFCASSSWTDPYGYTFGSGTRLTVV.

The genes are TRBV12-3 or TRBV12-4 and TRBJ1-2; D perhaps matches TRBD1 (6 bases). The CDR3 has 13 residues. V dropped 3 bases and J dropped 5 bases, with 10 bases sitting between them. The CDR3 spells CASSFTGRYGYTF. DNA of the CDR3: TGTGCCAGCAGTTTCACAGGGCGATATGGCTACACCTTC.

This chain connects TRBV10-3 to TRBJ1-1, with a weak D call TRBD1 (6 bases). Germline V gene sequence: CDR1 ENHRY, CDR2 SYGVKD. The CDR3 consists of 15 residues. V lost 6 bases, J lost 5 bases, and 19 bases lay in between. Written as DNA, the CDR3 is TGTGCCATCAGCCGGGGGCCCCTCTTCTGGACTGAAGCTTTCTTT. Its translation is CAISRGPLFWTEAFF.

In its sample, this clonotype was seen many times. The chain combines TRBV5-1 with TRBJ2-1; D call uncertain. The CDR3 covers 14 residues. V lost 3 bases and J 9 bases, leaving 16 bases between the germline ends. Germline CDR1 reads SGHRS; CDR2 reads YFSETQ. As DNA, the CDR3 is TGCGCCAGCAGCTACAATAAAGGACCCGTTGAGCAGTTCTTC. Encoded protein: CASSYNKGPVEQFF.

This clonotype occurred a few times. The chain carries TRBV6-5 and TRBJ2-1; D may be TRBD2 (6 bases). The germline CDR1 and CDR2 sequences are MNHEY and SVGAGI. Trimming removed 0 bases from V and 2 bases from J, with 11 bases in between. This CDR3 comprises 16 residues. Here the CDR3 DNA reads TGTGCCAGCAGTTACTCTGGCGGGACCACCTACAATGAGCAGTTCTTC. This gives the protein CASSYSGGTTYNEQFF.

This clonotype was counted at least ten times. The chain employs TRBV13 and TRBJ2-7; D gene ambiguous. CDR3 length: 13 amino acids. V dropped 1 base and J dropped 3 bases, with 7 bases sitting between them. Germline CDR1 and CDR2: PRHDT and FYEKMQ (reference sequence). In nucleotides, the CDR3 is TGTGCCAGCAGCTTAGTGGACGGCTACGAGCAGTACTTC. Its protein is CASSLVDGYEQYF.

This clonotype came up a few times. The V and J genes are TRBV25-1 and TRBJ1-1, with 9 bases fitting TRBD1. From germline, CDR1 is MGHDK and CDR2 SYGVNS. This CDR3 is 14 amino acids long. Germline trimming cut 8 bases from V and 5 bases from J; bases unmatched to any gene: 9. The CDR3: CASRDRVLSTEAFF. CDR3 DNA sequence: TGTGCCAGCCGGGACAGGGTTTTAAGTACTGAAGCTTTCTTT.

There are many counts of this clonotype. This sequence joins TRBV7-2 and TRBJ2-1, with D unresolved. Trimming shortened V by 4 bases and J by 2 bases, and 15 bases separated the two germline ends. The CDR3 extends over 16 amino acids. CDR1 SGHTA and CDR2 FQGNSA come from the germline V gene. The CDR3 spells CASSSSTLSAYNEQFF. The CDR3 coding sequence is TGTGCCAGCAGCTCCAGTACCCTATCCGCCTACAATGAGCAGTTCTTC.

The table lists this clonotype with many counts. The V gene is TRBV9, the J gene TRBJ2-3; unclear D gene. Trimming took off 4 bases at V and 1 base at J, with 4 bases between the two ends. In germline, CDR1 is SGDLS, CDR2 YYNGEE. CDR3 size: 12 residues. In DNA, the CDR3 is TGTGCCAGCAGCACCGGCACAGATACGCAGTATTTT. It translates to CASSTGTDTQYF. Variable domain in full (rest from reference TRBV9 and TRBJ2-3): DSGVTQTPKHLITATGQRVTLRCSPRSGDLSVYWYQQSLDQGLQFLIQYYNGEERAKGNILERFSAQQFPDLHSELNLSSLELGDSALYFCASSTGTDTQYFGPGTRLTVL.

The table lists this clonotype with a few counts. The chain has TRBV5-1 and TRBJ2-7; D not resolved. The CDR3 sequence is 12 residues long. The V gene lost 5 bases and the J gene lost 7 bases, with 13 bases spanning the gap. Germline V gene data show CDR1 as SGHRS and CDR2 as YFSETQ. The DNA for the CDR3 is TGCGCCAGCAGATATTACGAAGGGGAGCAGTACTTC. Its translation: CASRYYEGEQYF.